The rows below give T cell receptor beta chains drawn from one sample of a study of blood T cell repertoires in COVID-19. Data came from immunoSEQ multiplex PCR; TCRdb stores just in-frame clones and leaves some out. Among about 320,000 clones listed, 85% were seen once. What was sequenced was PBMCs or T cells enriched from blood (not recorded which). These receptors all come from a young woman who had been exposed to COVID-19. Both conserved end residues are part of each CDR3. D genes are given only for firm matches. Clone size appears in some rows only: once, few, many, or a class for an expanded clone.

d_gene	j_gene	abundance	v_gene	CDR3aa	CDR3nt
-	TRBJ1-2	-	TRBV21-1	CASTSSGKDYGYTF	TGTGCCAGCACCTCGTCAGGGAAGGACTATGGCTACACCTTC
TRBD2	TRBJ2-1	-	TRBV19	CASKIAGGAPYNEQFF	TGTGCCAGTAAAATAGCGGGGGGGGCCCCCTACAATGAGCAGTTCTTC
-	TRBJ1-2	-	TRBV28	CASSWQNYGYTF	TGTGCCAGCAGTTGGCAGAACTATGGCTACACCTTC
-	TRBJ2-2	-	TRBV5-1	CASRLERNTGELFF	TGCGCCAGCCGCTTAGAGCGGAACACCGGGGAGCTGTTTTTT
TRBD1	TRBJ2-1	-	TRBV19	CASRRQGPEQFF	TGTGCCAGTAGACGACAGGGGCCTGAGCAGTTCTTC
-	TRBJ2-7	-	TRBV7-8	CASRRDPLRSYEQYF	TGTGCCAGCAGGCGAGACCCTTTGAGGAGCTACGAGCAGTACTTC
-	TRBJ2-1	-	TRBV11-2	CASSPLLSRGSSYNEQFF	TGTGCCAGCAGCCCACTCTTGTCCAGGGGTAGCTCCTACAATGAGCAGTTCTTC
TRBD1	TRBJ1-2	-	TRBV2	CASRPGQGENYGYTF	TGTGCCAGCAGGCCGGGACAGGGTGAGAACTATGGCTACACCTTC
-	TRBJ2-5	-	TRBV30	CACFPGGVGGQETQYF	TGTGCCTGTTTTCCGGGGGGCGTCGGGGGACAAGAGACCCAGTACTTC
-	TRBJ1-2	-	TRBV21-1	CASSKEGYRDASGYTF	TGTGCCAGCAGCAAAGAAGGATACAGGGACGCGAGTGGCTACACCTTC
-	TRBJ1-5	many	TRBV5-6	CASSLLGGSNQPQHF	TGTGCCAGCAGCTTGTTAGGAGGGAGCAATCAGCCCCAGCATTTT
TRBD1	TRBJ1-6	few	TRBV28	CASRPGTGRNSPLHF	TGTGCCAGCAGACCCGGGACAGGGAGAAATTCACCCCTCCACTTT
TRBD1	TRBJ1-1	few	TRBV28	CASSSGQGGWAFF	TGTGCCAGCAGTTCCGGACAGGGCGGGTGGGCTTTCTTT
TRBD1	TRBJ2-3	-	TRBV5-1	CASSLPGQGGPDTQYF	TGCGCCAGCAGCCTTCCGGGACAGGGGGGTCCAGATACGCAGTATTTT
-	TRBJ1-4	-	TRBV6-5	CASSSVVTNEKLFF	TGTGCCAGCAGTTCGGTTGTAACTAATGAAAAACTGTTTTTT
-	TRBJ1-6	-	TRBV5-1	CASGQTANSPLHF	TGCGCCAGCGGACAGACTGCTAATTCACCCCTCCACTTT
-	TRBJ1-2	-	TRBV28	CASTIGYGYTF	TGTGCCAGCACCATCGGGTATGGCTACACCTTC
TRBD1	TRBJ1-1	-	TRBV6-5	CASSYSDVRQGRAFF	TGTGCCAGCAGTTACTCAGATGTAAGACAGGGTCGGGCTTTCTTT
-	TRBJ1-2	-	TRBV7-9	CASSLVTVVDGYTF	TGTGCCAGCAGCCTGGTGACAGTGGTGGATGGCTACACCTTC
TRBD1	TRBJ2-3	-	TRBV5-1	CASSWGQGRGDTQYF	TGCGCCAGCAGCTGGGGACAGGGGCGAGGGGATACGCAGTATTTT
TRBD1	TRBJ2-1	-	TRBV24-1	CATSERGQINEQFF	TGTGCCACCAGTGAAAGGGGACAGATTAATGAGCAGTTCTTC
TRBD2	TRBJ2-1	-	TRBV4-2	CASSQVGSGRGNEQFF	TGTGCCAGCAGCCAAGTCGGCAGCGGGAGGGGAAATGAGCAGTTCTTC
-	TRBJ1-1	-	TRBV28	CASSSETLGAMKAFF	TGTGCCAGCAGTTCCGAGACACTAGGAGCTATGAAAGCTTTCTTT
TRBD1	TRBJ1-1	-	TRBV7-3	CASSPSGGLSNTEAFF	TGTGCCAGCAGCCCATCAGGGGGTCTATCGAACACTGAAGCTTTCTTT
TRBD1	TRBJ1-1	-	TRBV5-1	CASSTDSGTGGEAFF	TGCGCCAGCAGCACGGACTCCGGGACAGGGGGTGAAGCTTTCTTT
TRBD2	TRBJ2-5	-	TRBV10-3	CAISSGSTSGGLKETQYF	TGTGCCATCAGTTCTGGTTCGACTAGCGGGGGCCTCAAAGAGACCCAGTACTTC
-	TRBJ1-4	-	TRBV5-1	CASSPSGGGVGEKLFF	TGCGCCAGCAGCCCTTCGGGGGGAGGGGTCGGTGAAAAACTGTTTTTT
TRBD2	TRBJ2-2	-	TRBV13	CASSLRRGVTGELFF	TGTGCCAGCAGCTTGCGGCGGGGGGTCACCGGGGAGCTGTTTTTT
-	TRBJ2-5	many	TRBV20-1	CSASGGAQETQYF	TGCAGTGCTAGTGGCGGGGCCCAAGAGACCCAGTACTTC
-	TRBJ1-1	few	TRBV28	CASSFYGTGEAFF	TGTGCCAGCAGTTTTTATGGAACAGGCGAAGCTTTCTTT
-	TRBJ2-2	-	TRBV5-1	CASSLDRDSNTGELFF	TGCGCCAGCAGCTTGGACAGGGATTCGAACACCGGGGAGCTGTTTTTT
TRBD1	TRBJ1-6	-	TRBV5-1	CASSSKTGTGQNSPLHF	TGCGCCAGCAGCTCAAAAACCGGGACAGGGCAGAATTCACCCCTCCACTTT
TRBD1	TRBJ1-5	-	TRBV6-1	CASSERGDRYSNQPQHF	TGTGCCAGCAGTGAAAGAGGGGACAGATATAGCAATCAGCCCCAGCATTTT
TRBD1	TRBJ2-2	few	TRBV7-2	CASSLVTGTGKLFF	TGTGCCAGCAGCTTAGTGACAGGGACAGGGAAGCTGTTTTTT
-	TRBJ1-5	-	TRBV12-3/TRBV12-4	CASSLQINQPQHF	TGTGCCAGCAGTTTACAGATCAATCAGCCCCAGCATTTT
-	TRBJ1-1	-	TRBV25-1	CASKTDLVNTEAFF	TGTGCCAGCAAGACAGACCTAGTGAACACTGAAGCTTTCTTT
TRBD1	TRBJ1-1	-	TRBV28	CASSSGQAEGAFF	TGTGCCAGCAGTTCAGGACAGGCGGAAGGAGCTTTCTTT
-	TRBJ2-7	-	TRBV7-2	CASSSTVSGRGGYF	TGTGCCAGCAGCTCTACGGTCAGCGGTCGGGGAGGATACTTC
TRBD1	TRBJ2-5	-	TRBV5-1	CASSRGQGNQETQYF	TGCGCCAGCAGCCGGGGACAGGGTAATCAAGAGACCCAGTACTTC
TRBD1	TRBJ2-7	-	TRBV7-8	CASSPTGGAPYEQYF	TGTGCCAGCAGCCCGACAGGGGGCGCCCCCTACGAGCAGTACTTC
-	TRBJ1-1	-	TRBV28	CASSSTASQSTEAFF	TGTGCCAGCTCCTCGACAGCCTCTCAGTCCACTGAAGCTTTCTTT
-	TRBJ2-5	few	TRBV7-2	CASSLYRASMETQYF	TGTGCCAGCAGCTTATACCGAGCTAGCATGGAGACCCAGTACTTC
-	TRBJ1-1	-	TRBV7-3	CASSPTGGATVGEAFF	TGTGCCAGCAGCCCGACCGGGGGGGCGACGGTCGGTGAAGCTTTCTTT
-	TRBJ2-7	-	TRBV2	CASGSSKVEQYF	TGTGCCAGCGGCTCTAGTAAGGTCGAGCAGTACTTC
TRBD2	TRBJ2-6	once	TRBV27	CASRKVGTSGGRTAGANVLTF	TGTGCCAGCAGAAAAGTAGGGACTAGCGGGGGCCGCACTGCTGGGGCCAACGTCCTGACTTTC
TRBD2	TRBJ2-1	-	TRBV19	CASTDRGLAGYNEQFF	TGTGCCAGTACCGATAGGGGACTAGCGGGCTACAATGAGCAGTTCTTC
TRBD1	TRBJ2-5	-	TRBV7-2	CASSPRTGPPQETQYF	TGTGCCAGCAGCCCCCGGACAGGGCCCCCCCAAGAGACCCAGTACTTC
-	TRBJ2-2	once	TRBV2	CASSRGTFTRTGELFF	TGTGCCAGCAGTAGAGGGACTTTTACCCGAACCGGGGAGCTGTTTTTT
-	TRBJ1-5	-	TRBV28	CASRTIFIVSQPQHF	TGTGCCAGCAGAACCATTTTTATAGTATCTCAGCCCCAGCATTTT
-	TRBJ1-3	-	TRBV7-2	CASSALIGGNTIYF	TGTGCCAGCAGCGCCCTTATTGGCGGAAACACCATATATTTT
-	TRBJ1-1	-	TRBV19	CASKQGLTEAFF	TGTGCCAGTAAGCAGGGTTTGACTGAAGCTTTCTTT
-	TRBJ1-1	-	TRBV4-1	CASSQARGNMNTEAFF	TGCGCCAGCAGCCAAGCAAGGGGAAACATGAACACTGAAGCTTTCTTT
-	TRBJ2-7	-	TRBV10-2	CASSDNRISSYEQYF	TGCGCCAGCAGTGATAACAGGATAAGCTCCTACGAGCAGTACTTC
-	TRBJ1-2	-	TRBV7-9	CASSLAGAAPYGYTF	TGTGCCAGCAGCTTGGCTGGGGCAGCACCCTATGGCTACACCTTC
-	TRBJ1-1	-	TRBV19	CASSIGGPEAFF	TGTGCCAGTAGTATAGGCGGCCCTGAAGCTTTCTTT
-	TRBJ2-1	-	TRBV5-1	CASAREPYNEQFF	TGCGCCAGCGCACGGGAACCCTACAATGAGCAGTTCTTC
TRBD1	TRBJ1-2	-	TRBV19	CASSIVGQGDGYTF	TGTGCCAGTAGTATTGTCGGACAGGGGGATGGCTACACCTTC